This is a list of T cell receptor beta chains from one sample in a study of CD8+CD57+ T cells in acquired aplastic anemia. Using its own MiXCR run on the reads, TCRdb lists one record per CDR3 protein. This table has about 120,000 distinct CDR3 sequences, under 60% appearing once. Material: sorted CD4+, CD8+, or CD8+CD57+ T cells (not recorded which) from PBMCs. The receptors come from a human donor with aplastic anemia. CDR3s leave out the opening cysteine and the closing phenylalanine or tryptophan. A D gene is named only where the DNA matches it firmly.

V,J,D,CDR3
TRBV5-1,TRBJ2-7,NA,ASSQLGAGTYEQY
TRBV7-9,TRBJ2-5,NA,ASSLVGVETQY
TRBV5-6,TRBJ2-7,NA,ASSLVGNSYEQY
TRBV24-1,TRBJ2-3,TRBD1,ATSDPGQGGDTQY
TRBV7-8,TRBJ2-7,NA,ASSPYGNSYEQY
TRBV10-3,TRBJ2-3,NA,AISERSDPPDTQY
TRBV2,TRBJ2-7,TRBD1,ASSDGGQGYEQY
TRBV7-8,TRBJ1-6,NA,ASSSRDSYNSPLH
TRBV9,TRBJ1-2,NA,ASPGVVSTNYGYT
TRBV7-9,TRBJ1-4,NA,ASSLSQGLGEKLF
TRBV7-2,TRBJ2-1,TRBD2,ASSPTTLERGINEQF
TRBV9,TRBJ2-7,TRBD2,ASSVASGGYEQY
TRBV10-1,TRBJ2-1,NA,ASSPRGAQRYNEQF
TRBV15,TRBJ2-1,TRBD1,ATSRERDRGLYNEQF
TRBV24-1,TRBJ2-3,NA,ATSETRSPSGADTQY
TRBV24-1,TRBJ2-7,TRBD1,ATTWTGLKHEQY
TRBV2,TRBJ1-1,NA,ASSGVQKWDTEAF
TRBV7-9,TRBJ2-7,NA,ASSLTIPRGEQY
TRBV24-1,TRBJ2-1,NA,ATSEGGETEQF
TRBV20-1,TRBJ2-1,TRBD2,STSTSGNEQF
TRBV10-2,TRBJ1-2,TRBD1,ASSWTGIDYGYT
TRBV7-9,TRBJ2-7,TRBD1,ASSHEQGLYEQY
TRBV7-7,TRBJ2-5,NA,ASSLAWLPSRETQY
TRBV10-3,TRBJ2-3,NA,AISELGSGQDTQY
TRBV29-1,TRBJ2-7,NA,SVTYFGAYEQY
TRBV7-9,TRBJ1-2,TRBD1,ASSLGTGSDGYT
TRBV27,TRBJ1-4,NA,ASSLSGLLGKLF
TRBV2,TRBJ2-7,NA,ASREAAQGPYEQY
TRBV9,TRBJ1-3,NA,GSSEWGNTIY
TRBV5-1,TRBJ2-7,NA,ASSQGHLGTYEQY
TRBV19,TRBJ1-2,TRBD1,ASYPGTGGGGYT
TRBV29-1,TRBJ1-6,NA,SVADKRSGSPLH
TRBV15,TRBJ2-7,TRBD1,ATSRTPGQGYEQY
TRBV15,TRBJ2-7,TRBD2,ATSRLTSGSYEQY
TRBV29-1,TRBJ1-2,NA,SVADWNYGYT
TRBV29-1,TRBJ2-7,NA,SVELAREQY
TRBV6-1,TRBJ2-7,TRBD2,ASSEVGGTSDEQY
TRBV7-2,TRBJ1-6,NA,ASGPLLSPLH
TRBV7-8,TRBJ2-5,TRBD1,ASSPGDREYAQY
TRBV27,TRBJ2-7,NA,ASSLTTASYEQY
TRBV12-3/TRBV12-4,TRBJ2-2,NA,ASSASSSGELF
TRBV10-3,TRBJ1-6,TRBD1,AISERTGSYNSPLH
TRBV7-8,TRBJ2-7,TRBD2,ASSTERDSYEQY
TRBV20-1,TRBJ2-6,NA,SATGDSGANVLT
TRBV2,TRBJ1-5,NA,ASSEIFSNQPQH
TRBV7-9,TRBJ2-5,NA,ASRTATGTQY
TRBV27,TRBJ2-7,NA,ASSPHRQASSYEQY
TRBV12-3/TRBV12-4,TRBJ1-1,TRBD1,ASTELTGGMAF
TRBV7-7,TRBJ1-1,NA,ASSFNMNTEAF
TRBV5-4,TRBJ2-5,TRBD1,ASSLQTGVETQY
TRBV24-1,TRBJ1-2,TRBD1,ATSDPPTGNGYT
TRBV24-1,TRBJ2-7,NA,ATSDLKGNSYEQY
TRBV10-1,TRBJ2-1,TRBD2,ASSLRLADHNEQF
TRBV10-2,TRBJ2-1,NA,ASMLANEQF
TRBV7-2,TRBJ2-7,TRBD2,ASSSTSGYEQY
TRBV4-3,TRBJ2-1,TRBD1,ASSQRQGNEQF
TRBV12-3/TRBV12-4,TRBJ1-2,NA,ASSLLEGSGYT
TRBV15,TRBJ2-1,TRBD1,ATSRDRGQGLNEQF
TRBV9,TRBJ2-2,NA,ASSGRTVSGELF